The 12 T cell receptor beta chains below were found in one sample sequenced in a study of blood T cell repertoires in COVID-19. Generated by immunoSEQ multiplex PCR, the TCRdb table keeps only in-frame clones and is missing some. The sample includes around 180,000 clones, around 87% of them seen just once. Sequenced sample: peripheral blood. Source of these receptors: a man aged 40-50 years with active or convalescent COVID-19.

This chain's CDR3 is CASSLVGQGALRTEAFF. In nucleotides, the CDR3 is TGTGCCAGCAGCTTGGTAGGACAGGGGGCCTTAAGGACTGAAGCTTTCTTT. J is TRBJ1-1 and V is TRBV5-5, with 11 bases fitting TRBD1. After removal of 0 bases from V and 5 bases from J, the junction contained 9 bases not matched to a gene. The CDR3 consists of 17 residues. Per the germline V gene, CDR1 is SGHKS and CDR2 is YYEKEE (reference sequence).

The V call is TRBV2, the J call TRBJ1-6; 9 nucleotides align to TRBD1. Trimming cost V 4 bases and J 10 bases; bases outside gene matches: 5. Per the germline V gene, CDR1 is SNHLY and CDR2 is FYNNEI. The CDR3 has 14 residues. The CDR3 sequence is CASSVGQGGSPLHF. As DNA, the CDR3 is TGTGCCAGCAGTGTGGGACAGGGTGGGTCACCCCTCCACTTT.

The V gene is TRBV29-1, the J gene TRBJ2-7; D remains unclear. The V and J ends lost 6 bases and 0 bases respectively, with 12 bases between them. CDR1 is SQVTM and CDR2 is ANQGSEA in the germline V gene. CDR3 size: 13 residues. CDR3 protein: CSVTGRFSYEQYF. The CDR3 coding sequence is TGCAGCGTGACGGGTCGTTTCTCCTACGAGCAGTACTTC.

J is TRBJ1-1 and V is TRBV7-8; D might be TRBD1 (5 bases). V was trimmed by 0 bases and J by 0 bases, leaving 17 bases between them. Germline CDR1 and CDR2: SGHVS and FQNEAQ. The CDR3 has 18 amino acids. CDR3: CASSLAVSGGALNTEAFF. CDR3 in DNA: TGTGCCAGCAGCTTAGCGGTATCAGGTGGGGCCTTGAACACTGAAGCTTTCTTT.

This CDR3 is CASSVEGTGYEQYF. CDR3 nucleotides: TGTGCCAGCAGCGTAGAGGGGACAGGGTACGAGCAGTACTTC. The chain uses TRBV9 and TRBJ2-7; 9 bases map to TRBD1. Germline V CDR1 and CDR2: SGDLS, YYNGEE. The CDR3 has 14 amino acids. Trimming took 0 bases from V and 4 from J; bases not matched to a gene: 2.

The chain has TRBV5-1 and TRBJ2-5; 7 positions agree with TRBD1. CDR3 size: 15 residues. The J segment lost 5 bases and the V segment lost 4 bases, leaving 11 bases of the junction unmatched. CDR1 and CDR2 from the germline V gene are SGHRS and YFSETQ. The CDR3 nucleotides are TGCGCCAGCAGCGCCTACAGGGGCTATGATGAGACCCAGTACTTC. Translating it yields CASSAYRGYDETQYF.

A few counts support this clone. The chain employs TRBV28 and TRBJ1-1, with D unclear. Germline V gene lookup returns CDR1 MDHEN and CDR2 SYDVKM. V lost 6 bases, J lost 4 bases, and 24 bases lay in between. The CDR3 runs to 17 residues. The CDR3 sequence is CASRRTNLGSEVTEAFF. The CDR3 DNA sequence: TGTGCCAGCAGACGAACCAATCTAGGGTCGGAGGTCACTGAAGCTTTCTTT.

The chain carries TRBV5-4 and TRBJ2-5; 8 bases line up with TRBD2. The CDR3 length is 14 residues. The V gene's germline CDR1 is SGHNT and CDR2 YYREEE (reference sequence). After removal of 4 bases from V and 2 bases from J, the junction contained 4 bases not matched to a gene. The CDR3 bases are TGTGCCAGCAGCCTACTAGCGGAACAAGAGACCCAGTACTTC. Encoded protein: CASSLLAEQETQYF.

The chain has TRBV6-5 and TRBJ1-1; D might be TRBD1 (5 bases). Per the germline V gene, CDR1 is MNHEY and CDR2 is SVGAGI. The V end was cut by 5 bases, the J end by 4 bases, with 14 bases between. This CDR3 is 14 amino acids long. CDR3 amino acids: CASSRQTGGTEAFF. CDR3 bases: TGTGCCAGCAGTCGCCAGACCGGGGGCACTGAAGCTTTCTTT.

This chain uses TRBV19 with TRBJ1-1, with D tentatively TRBD1 (6 bases). The germline V gene encodes CDR1 LNHDA and CDR2 SQIVND (reference sequence). This CDR3 is built from 18 residues. V lost 6 bases, J lost 1 base, and 24 bases lay in between. The CDR3 reads CASSPFLGTNNPNTEAFF. DNA of the CDR3: TGTGCCAGTAGCCCCTTCCTCGGGACAAACAACCCGAACACTGAAGCTTTCTTT.

This chain joins TRBV9 and TRBJ1-4; D not certain. CDR1 and CDR2 (germline): SGDLS, YYNGEE. V was trimmed by 3 bases and J by 5 bases, leaving 8 bases between them. There are 13 residues in the CDR3. The CDR3 nucleotides read TGTGCCAGCAGCGCCAAAGAGAATGAAAAACTGTTTTTT. Its protein product is CASSAKENEKLFF.

This clone was seen just once. The chain recombines TRBV7-3 with TRBJ2-7; weak D call: TRBD1 (6 bases). V was clipped by 5 bases and J by 0 bases, with 14 bases between them. Germline assignment: CDR1 SGHTA and CDR2 FQGTGA. CDR3 length equals 15 residues. The CDR3 region is CASSPLVRGSYEQYF. Written as DNA, the CDR3 is TGTGCCAGCAGCCCCCTAGTCAGGGGCTCCTACGAGCAGTACTTC.